What follows describes a single TCR beta chain. Which antigen it targets is not known. The sample holds no much larger clone one base away, and base qualities are not on file. This specimen comes from a study of shared clonotypes between healthy human individuals (dated by TCRdb to the early 2020s). As for the study more broadly: The cohort comprised two women and a few men aged 18 to 49 years. The study deeply sequenced blood TCR repertoires of about 5 healthy adults to estimate repertoire size and the extent of clonotype sharing between individuals. Per donor, three plates each were used for CD4 naive and CD4 memory, two for CD8 naive, and one for CD8 memory. Per donor, leukapheresis produced somewhere between about 0.8 and 9 billion PBMCs. Libraries were prepared and TCR repertoires were sequenced by different laboratories using diverse techniques, in order to increase sequencing depth and limit assay-specific biases.

Inclusive of the bounding cysteine and phenylalanine, the CDR3 is 18 residues long. The DNA shown is the 54-base CDR3, in frame from base 1. The junction shows trimming of 6 bases on V and 2 bases on J, plus 25 bases between the germline ends. CDR1 and CDR2, looked up from the germline V gene (reference sequence), are MNHEY and SMNVEV. Paper-wide results and their limitations: Rarefaction of sorted-subset datasets indicated incomplete sequencing despite the large sequencing depth. The small number of donors limited the genetic and exposure-history diversity represented. Pairwise subsampling indicated that sequencing depth was expected to affect the degree of clonotype sharing among donors. Sampling was restricted to blood, and TCR repertoires in tissues likely differ from the TCR repertoires found in blood. Across four donors, roughly 5.4% of naive CD4, roughly 3.3% of naive CD8, under 2.5% of memory CD4, and about 0.44% of memory CD8 clonotypes were shared. Higher generation probabilities were observed for clonotypes shared by all four sorted-subset donors than for non-shared clonotypes. Larger estimated clonotype richness was generally found for naive subsets than for memory subsets.

The donors were healthy, HIV-negative adults who had no recently reported acute infections or vaccinations. Every donor was a Caucasian adult living in Nashville, Tennessee, USA. CD4+ T cells were enriched through magnetic negative selection, after which naive cells were positively selected on CD45RA and the remaining negative fraction served as the memory subset. Blood was obtained by leukapheresis, after which PBMCs were separated by Ficoll-Histopaque density gradient centrifugation and cryopreserved in liquid nitrogen vapor phase. Analytical flow cytometry was used to check the purity and quantity of every magnetically sorted T cell population. Genomic DNA was isolated from every sorted fraction and measured by UV absorbance on a Nanodrop 2000c. Using the deep immunoSEQ assay, TCR CDR3 regions were amplified from genomic DNA by multiplex PCR. For each cell subset, the extracted genomic DNA was distributed evenly across all wells of several immunoSEQ 96-well plates, and each plate served as one replicate. For sorted subsets, approximately 210 ng genomic DNA, equal to some 30,000 T cell genomes, was loaded into each replicate PCR. Purified libraries were quantified with a Qubit 3.0 fluorometer, sized on a Bioanalyzer 2100, and re-quantified with the KAPA Library Quantification kit. Every immunoSEQ 96-well plate was sequenced on a separate single-read 150-cycle Illumina NextSeq 550 flow cell. As for the authors' bioinformatics: Because the immunoSEQ output held only junctional sequences and lacked quality scores, the filtering could not match the filtering applied to full-length reads. Sequences were annotated with PyIR, a Python wrapper for IgBLAST v1.9, and V/J genes and CDR3 were assigned using IMGT germline references. Reads with weak V/J assignments (E-value above 1e-6), missing CDR3, stop codons, out-of-frame junctions, or ambiguous translated residues were removed. V3J clonotypes were defined by identical inferred V gene, J gene, and CDR3 amino acid sequence. To compute the percentage overlap between repertoires, the number of shared unique clonotypes was divided by the size of the smaller repertoire. Richness of each repertoire was evaluated using RTK rarefaction, the Chao1 estimator, and Recon v2.1 estimates of unobserved clonotypes. For all TCRbeta clonotypes obtained by the gDNA method from a handful of donors, generation probabilities were computed with OLGA. This is the immuneACCESS table as TCRdb keeps it, with only in-frame sequences that have V and J called. A part of the clones is gone; compared with another copy, unresolved V genes explain less than half, and the rest is unexplained. D and trimming were read from the DNA, whereas the V and J calls and clone size are those reported in that table. This sample is represented by about 1.1 million clones; 75% to 85% of them were singletons. The ten largest clones take up roughly 0.55% of the sample.

Source material: memory CD4+ T cells from PBMCs. Reading the label with the study, this specimen's cell subset or site is: CD45RA-negative fraction. The sequence is built from TRBV27 and TRBJ1-1; TRBD1 is a weak D gene call, 6 bases matching. The clonotype originates from a man between 18 and 29 years old in good health. Some clones in this sample may be carry-over from other donors' samples. The CDR3 reads CASRRKPQTGTNNTEAFF. The DNA is as follows: TGTGCCAGCAGAAGGAAGCCCCAAACCGGGACAAATAACACTGAAGCTTTCTTT.